What follows describes a single T cell receptor (beta chain). Its antigen is not identified. Sorted-subset replicate PCR reactions contained approximately 190 ng DNA, corresponding to some 29,000 T cell genomes. The table came from immunoSEQ multiplex PCR; TCRdb's copy has only in-frame clones and leaves some out. The sample has millions of clones, about 95% seen once; the top ten hold roughly 1%. In the naive CD8 group, cells lacked CD45RO and were positively selected for CCR7, so terminally differentiated effector memory CD45RA+ cells were left out. This sample is part of a study of shared clonotypes between healthy human individuals. Study-level findings and limits: Four donors shared around 5.1% of their naive CD4 clonotypes.

The germline V gene has CDR1 MNHEY and CDR2 SVGAGI. The CDR3 contains 16 residues. The V segment lost 0 bases and the J segment 6 bases; nucleotides outside the gene matches: 7. The genes are TRBV6-5 and TRBJ2-3; 9 bases are a match to TRBD2. The TCR sequence derives from a man aged 18 to 30 in good health. Sequenced input: naive CD8+ T cells sorted from blood. DNA of the CDR3: TGTGCCAGCAGTTACTCGCCTAGCGGGGACCGGGATACGCAGTATTTT. This codes for CASSYSPSGDRDTQYF.